The T cell receptor (beta chain) described here comes from a study of blood T cell repertoires in COVID-19. Study information: COVID-19 samples from acute and convalescent phases originated in the United States, Italy and Spain. T cells, B-cell-depleted T cells, or PBMCs supplied cDNA or gDNA.

In the authors' workflow: Reference gene primer amplification in the assay estimated nucleated cell counts. The table came from immunoSEQ multiplex PCR; TCRdb's copy has only in-frame clones and leaves some out. V and J calls and clone size come straight from that table; D and trimming were deduced from the DNA. Of 150,000 to 200,000 clones listed, less than 90% are singletons. Trimming cost V 3 bases and J 8 bases, with 13 bases left between them. The CDR3 sequence is 13 residues long. Germline V CDR1 and CDR2: SGHTA, FQGNSA. This sequence joins TRBV7-2 and TRBJ1-2; D possibly corresponds to TRBD1 (6 bases). This TCR was sampled from a human donor with acute COVID-19. The donor label of this sample is uncertain. The sequenced sample was PBMCs or T cells enriched from blood (not recorded which). As DNA, the CDR3 is TGTGCCAGCAGCTTCGACAGGAGGAACGGCTACACCTTC. This sequence encodes CASSFDRRNGYTF.